Listed here is a single T cell receptor (beta chain). The data stem from a study of shared clonotypes between healthy human individuals. In germline, CDR1 is SGHVS, CDR2 FQNEAQ. The CDR3 length is 13 residues. V was trimmed by 5 bases and J by 9 bases, leaving 16 bases between them. The repertoire was sequenced with immunoSEQ multiplex PCR; TCRdb's copy has only in-frame clones and lacks some. Of about 560,000 clones in the sample, roughly four fifths are singletons; the top ten hold about 11%. J is TRBJ2-5 and V is TRBV7-8; D not certain. The TCR sequence derives from a woman in her forties in good health. Some clones in this sample may be carry-over from other donors' samples. The source material was PBMCs. The CDR3 nucleotides read TGTGCCAGCAGCGAAACCACGTACCTAGCCCAGTACTTC. Translating gives CASSETTYLAQYF. Using reference TRBV7-8 and TRBJ2-5 for the parts outside the CDR3, the full variable domain is GAGVSQSPRYKVAKRGQDVALRCDPISGHVSLFWYQQALGQGPEFLTYFQNEAQLDKSGLPSDRFFAERPEGSVSTLKIQRTQQEDSAVYLCASSETTYLAQYFGPGTRLLVL.